The next 14 T cell receptor beta chains were all read from a single sample in a study of shared clonotypes between healthy human individuals. Profiling relied on immunoSEQ multiplex PCR, and the TCRdb table lists in-frame clones only, not all of them. The sample contains 2 million to 3 million clones, approximately 94% of which appear only once. Sequenced: naive CD4+ T cells from PBMCs. As for subset: CD45RA+ positively selected. The receptors here all came from a man aged 18 to 30 in good health. Some clones in this sample may be carry-over from other donors' samples.

The chain couples TRBV7-2 to TRBJ1-2; 7 bases agree with TRBD1. CDR3 size: 14 residues. With 5 bases clipped from V and 8 bases from J, the junction kept 11 bases outside the gene matches. Germline lookup yields CDR1 SGHTA and CDR2 FQGNSA. CDR3 nucleotide sequence: TGTGCCAGCAGCGAGTCCACAGGGGTGTACGGCTACACCTTC. Translation gives CASSESTGVYGYTF.

In DNA, the CDR3 is TGCGCCAGCAGCTTGGAACCTTGGTACGAGCAGTACTTC. Encoded protein: CASSLEPWYEQYF. The chain couples TRBV5-1 to TRBJ2-7; no clear D gene. The germline CDR1 and CDR2 sequences are SGHRS and YFSETQ. The CDR3 runs 13 residues. V was pared by 0 bases and J by 4 bases, with 8 bases between.

The chain couples TRBV11-2 to TRBJ2-7; 9 nucleotides agree with TRBD2. Unmatched junction bases numbered 8, after V lost 5 bases and J lost 6 bases. This CDR3 comprises 14 residues. Looked up from germline, CDR1 is SGHAT and CDR2 is FQNNGV. This CDR3 reads CASSALAGAFEQYF. CDR3 in DNA: TGTGCCAGCAGCGCGTTAGCGGGAGCCTTCGAGCAGTACTTC.

This clone appeared once. The chain recombines TRBV10-1 with TRBJ1-1; 8 bases are a match to TRBD1. Germline V gene sequence: CDR1 WNHNN, CDR2 SYGVQD (reference sequence). The CDR3 contains 13 residues. The trim removed 6 bases at V and 6 bases at J, leaving 6 bases unmatched. CDR3 sequence (DNA): TGCGCCAGCAGCCAGGGGGCCCCCCCTGAAGCTTTCTTT. The encoded protein is CASSQGAPPEAFF.

In this sample, this clone turned up once. The V gene is TRBV7-9, the J gene TRBJ1-1, with TRBD1 as a possible D gene (6 bases). The CDR3 spans 16 residues. Germline lookup yields CDR1 SEHNR and CDR2 FQNEAQ (reference sequence). V was trimmed by 7 bases and J by 0 bases, leaving 18 bases between them. CDR3 DNA: TGTGCCAGCACTCCCGACAGGCGAATTATGAACACTGAAGCTTTCTTT. This encodes CASTPDRRIMNTEAFF.

The chain combines TRBV5-1 with TRBJ2-5; D is ambiguous. CDR3 size: 15 residues. Germline assignment: CDR1 SGHRS and CDR2 YFSETQ. Deletions cut 4 bases from V and 5 bases from J, with 18 bases between. This CDR3 reads CASSPNRPVGETQYF. CDR3 sequence (DNA): TGCGCCAGCAGCCCAAATAGGCCGGTCGGCGAGACCCAGTACTTC.

This chain connects TRBV6-6 to TRBJ1-6, with 8 bases identical to TRBD1. In germline, CDR1 is MNHNY, CDR2 SVGAGI (reference sequence). V lost 6 bases, J lost 10 bases, and 8 bases stayed unmatched. The CDR3 is made up of 14 amino acids. The CDR3 DNA reads TGTGCCAGCAGCCCGGACAGGGCAAGCTCACCCCTCCACTTT. As protein: CASSPDRASSPLHF.

The V call is TRBV2, the J call TRBJ1-2; no reliable D call. V was trimmed by 2 bases and J by 4 bases, leaving 11 bases between them. The CDR3 covers 14 residues. The germline V gene has CDR1 SNHLY and CDR2 FYNNEI. This chain's CDR3 is CASSELEGGYGYTF. The DNA of the CDR3 is TGTGCCAGCAGTGAATTGGAGGGCGGCTATGGCTACACCTTC.

The chain employs TRBV7-2 and TRBJ1-3, with TRBD1 as a possible D gene (6 bases). V shed 4 bases and J shed 9 bases, with 10 bases lying between them. There are 12 residues in the CDR3. Germline loops: CDR1 SGHTA, CDR2 FQGNSA. The CDR3 DNA follows: TGTGCCAGCAGCTCCGTACAGGGCACCATATATTTT. This codes for CASSSVQGTIYF.

The V and J genes are TRBV4-3 and TRBJ2-1, with a possible D match to TRBD1 (5 bases). CDR1 is LGHNA, CDR2 YSLEER, per germline. Trimming cost V 2 bases and J 8 bases, with 7 bases left between them. CDR3 length: 12 amino acids. The CDR3 region is CASSQFRDEQFF. CDR3 DNA: TGCGCCAGCAGCCAATTCAGGGATGAGCAGTTCTTC.

This clone was counted once. The chain carries TRBV7-2 and TRBJ2-3; TRBD1 aligns across 7 bases. Trimming at V came to 3 bases and at J to 12 bases, leaving 6 bases not matched to a gene. The CDR3 sequence is 12 residues long. CDR1 is SGHTA, CDR2 FQGNSA, per germline. CDR3 protein: CASSFRDRGQYF. As DNA, the CDR3 is TGTGCCAGCAGCTTCCGGGACAGAGGCCAGTATTTT.

This chain links TRBV4-1 with TRBJ1-1, with D uncertain. V lost 1 base to trimming and J lost 0 bases, with 6 bases between them. This CDR3 region has 14 residues. In germline, CDR1 is MGHRA, CDR2 YSYEKL. The CDR3 DNA reads TGCGCCAGCAGCCAAGCCACAGTGAACACTGAAGCTTTCTTT. Protein product: CASSQATVNTEAFF.

Only a few counts were recorded for this clone. The V call is TRBV27, the J call TRBJ1-1; perhaps TRBD1 as D (5 bases). Trimming took off 10 bases at V and 4 bases at J, with 19 bases between the two ends. Germline CDR1 and CDR2: MNHEY and SMNVEV (reference sequence). The CDR3 spans 14 residues. This CDR3 reads CATSLPRQPTEAFF. For the CDR3, the DNA is TGTGCCACCTCTTTACCCCGACAGCCCACTGAAGCTTTCTTT.

The chain employs TRBV9 and TRBJ2-6, with 7 nucleotides matching TRBD1. Germline CDR1 is SGDLS and CDR2 is YYNGEE. The trim removed 4 bases at V and 7 bases at J, leaving 8 bases unmatched. This CDR3 is built from 15 residues. CDR3: CASSFGQVGANVLTF. CDR3 coding DNA: TGTGCCAGCAGCTTTGGACAGGTCGGTGCCAACGTCCTGACTTTC.